This entry describes one T cell receptor beta chain. The antigen is undetermined. The sample comes from a study of CD8+CD57+ T cells in acquired aplastic anemia. Study information: Quantities of DNA derived from sorted CD4+ and CD8+ cells averaged roughly 3 ug. On average, healthy donors gave approximately 11 million reads for CD4+ cells. Study results and limitations: CD8+ Simpson's diversity in patients was not significantly different from that in controls. Found in both controls and patients were almost 30 CD8+ CDR3 sequences.

Template material for TCR beta VDJ and CDR3 profiling consisted of genomic DNA. Each CDR3 protein is one row after TCRdb ran MiXCR on the reads. The data contain fewer than 200,000 distinct CDR3 sequences, about 60% of them singletons. Germline assignment: CDR1 SGHRS and CDR2 YFSETQ. The V and J ends lost 0 bases and 8 bases, in that order; junction bases with no gene match: 9. The CDR3 length is 16 residues. The receptor comes from a human donor in good health. The chain carries TRBV5-1 and TRBJ2-2; 8 nucleotides match TRBD2. The sequenced sample consisted of sorted CD4+, CD8+, or CD8+CD57+ T cells (not recorded which) from PBMCs. The CDR3 here is CASSLAPGLAPGELFF. Here the CDR3 DNA reads TGCGCCAGCAGCTTGGCCCCTGGACTAGCCCCGGGGGAGCTGTTTTTT.